The T cell receptor beta chain under discussion was sequenced for a study of PD-L1 blockade in urothelial cancer. On the study more broadly: Men with urothelial cancer arising in the bladder made up about 85% of the roughly 30 patients.

Profiled with immunoSEQ multiplex PCR; TCRdb holds only in-frame clones, not every one. The repertoire holds tens of thousands of clones, with 60% to 85% as singletons. This CDR3 is 17 amino acids long. V trimming: 3 bases; J trimming: 4 bases; junction bases outside the gene matches: 11. Germline assignment: CDR1 LNHDA and CDR2 SQIVND (reference sequence). The material sequenced was PBMCs, taken around atezolizumab (anti-PD-L1) treatment. The rearrangement joins TRBV19 to TRBJ2-5; 10 bases are a match to TRBD2. The sequence was collected from a man between 65 and 85 years old with urothelial cancer. The DNA of the CDR3 is TGTGCCAGTAGTATGGGCCTCCTAGCGGGAGAGGGAGAGACCCAGTACTTC. Protein: CASSMGLLAGEGETQYF.